Below, 9 T cell receptor beta chains from the same sample are listed, as sequenced in a study of shared clonotypes between healthy human individuals (TCRdb year 2020). Libraries were built with the immunoSEQ multiplex PCR assay. Here the immuneACCESS table is served through TCRdb, limited to in-frame sequences with V and J called. Missing clones are a known gap in these copies; in checked studies unresolved V genes cover under half, and the rest lacks a known reason. This sample is represented by roughly 1,500,000 clones; 95% to 99% of them were singletons. The biggest ten clones account for about 0.4% of the sample. The specimen was naive CD4+ T cells sorted from blood. The cell subset or site label, read with the paper, signifies: CD45RA+ positively selected. These TCRs come from a man in his thirties or forties in good health.

This clone came up once. CDR3 bases: TGTGCCAGCACCTATGACCCAGCCGGCGGGGAGCTGTTTTTT. This gives the protein CASTYDPAGGELFF. The chain is built from TRBV18 and TRBJ2-2, with D hard to call. Trimming removed 8 bases at V and 7 bases at J, with 17 bases between. Germline CDR1 is KGHSH and CDR2 is LQKENI. The CDR3 has 14 residues. Complete variable domain (other parts from reference TRBV18 and TRBJ2-2): NAGVMQNPRHLVRRRGQEARLRCSPMKGHSHVYWYRQLPEEGLKFMVYLQKENIIDESGMPKERFSAEFPKEGPSILRIQQVVRGDSAAYFCASTYDPAGGELFFGEGSRLTVL.

This clone appeared a few times. The same CDR3 also results from other DNA sequences found in this sample. V and J are TRBV27 and TRBJ1-5; D unclear. This CDR3 comprises 12 residues. Trimming left V 4 bases short and J 7 bases short, with 8 bases between. Germline CDR1 is MNHEY and CDR2 is SMNVEV (reference sequence). DNA for the CDR3: TGTGCCAGCAGTTCAGCGGGCCAGCCCCAGCATTTT. Translation: CASSSAGQPQHF.

Turning to this clone: The same CDR3 arises from other DNA sequences in this sample as well. The chain couples TRBV18 to TRBJ2-7; D assignment may be TRBD1 or TRBD2 (6 bases each). V was trimmed by 6 bases and J by 3 bases, leaving 15 bases between them. Germline values: CDR1 KGHSH, CDR2 LQKENI. The CDR3 contains 14 residues. Written as DNA, the CDR3 is TGTGCCAGCTCTCTGGGGGGCTCTGGCTACGAGCAGTACTTC. Protein sequence: CASSLGGSGYEQYF.

Turning to this clone: The sample carries other DNA sequences with the same CDR3. This chain connects TRBV5-1 to TRBJ2-5; 7 bases agree with TRBD2. The V segment lost 4 bases and the J segment 1 base; nucleotides outside the gene matches: 4. The CDR3 runs 14 residues. CDR1 is SGHRS, CDR2 YFSETQ, per germline. The CDR3 bases are TGCGCCAGCAGCCGGGGGGAGGTCCAAGAGACCCAGTACTTC. It yields the protein CASSRGEVQETQYF.

The CDR3 region has the DNA TGTGCCAGCAAGCGGACAGGGGTCTACGAGCAGTACTTC. The encoded protein is CASKRTGVYEQYF. The J gene is TRBJ2-7, the V gene TRBV2, with 9 positions matching TRBD1. Germline V lookup: CDR1 SNHLY, CDR2 FYNNEI. The V and J ends lost 7 bases and 3 bases, in that order; junction bases with no gene match: 4. The CDR3 contains 13 residues.

The chain links TRBV10-3 to TRBJ2-1, with 10 bases aligning to TRBD2. V was clipped by 1 base and J by 3 bases; unmatched bases: 6. Germline V CDR1 and CDR2: ENHRY, SYGVKD. The CDR3 is 17 residues long. CDR3 DNA: TGTGCCATCAGTGAGTTAGCGGGAGGCTCCAACTACAATGAGCAGTTCTTC. Amino acids: CAISELAGGSNYNEQFF.

V usage is TRBV6-6 and J usage is TRBJ2-3, with D possibly TRBD2 on 5 matching bases. This CDR3 contains 14 residues. The ends were cut back, 2 bases at V and 0 bases at J, with 6 bases in the middle. CDR1 MNHNY and CDR2 SVGAGI come from the germline V gene (reference sequence). The CDR3, as DNA: TGTGCCAGCAGTTACAGGGAGAGCACAGATACGCAGTATTTT. Translation: CASSYRESTDTQYF.

V is TRBV19 and J is TRBJ1-2; D not certain. The V and J ends lost 2 bases and 3 bases respectively, with 10 bases between them. Germline V lookup: CDR1 LNHDA, CDR2 SQIVND (reference sequence). CDR3 length: 14 residues. The DNA of the CDR3 is TGTGCCAGTAGTATAACCCCAGAGTACTATGGCTACACCTTC. Translation: CASSITPEYYGYTF. Full variable domain (rest looked up from reference TRBV19 and TRBJ1-2): DGGITQSPKYLFRKEGQNVTLSCEQNLNHDAMYWYRQDPGQGLRLIYYSQIVNDFQKGDIAEGYSVSREKKESFPLTVTSAQKNPTAFYLCASSITPEYYGYTFGSGTRLTVV.

CDR3 sequence reads: CASSQEELEDTQYF. For the CDR3, the DNA is TGTGCCAGCAGCCAAGAGGAATTGGAGGATACGCAGTATTTT. The chain carries TRBV4-2 and TRBJ2-3, with unresolved D. The CDR3 extends over 14 amino acids. V was shortened by 0 bases and J by 6 bases, with 10 bases between the two germline ends. Germline CDR1 reads LGHNA; CDR2 reads YNFKEQ.